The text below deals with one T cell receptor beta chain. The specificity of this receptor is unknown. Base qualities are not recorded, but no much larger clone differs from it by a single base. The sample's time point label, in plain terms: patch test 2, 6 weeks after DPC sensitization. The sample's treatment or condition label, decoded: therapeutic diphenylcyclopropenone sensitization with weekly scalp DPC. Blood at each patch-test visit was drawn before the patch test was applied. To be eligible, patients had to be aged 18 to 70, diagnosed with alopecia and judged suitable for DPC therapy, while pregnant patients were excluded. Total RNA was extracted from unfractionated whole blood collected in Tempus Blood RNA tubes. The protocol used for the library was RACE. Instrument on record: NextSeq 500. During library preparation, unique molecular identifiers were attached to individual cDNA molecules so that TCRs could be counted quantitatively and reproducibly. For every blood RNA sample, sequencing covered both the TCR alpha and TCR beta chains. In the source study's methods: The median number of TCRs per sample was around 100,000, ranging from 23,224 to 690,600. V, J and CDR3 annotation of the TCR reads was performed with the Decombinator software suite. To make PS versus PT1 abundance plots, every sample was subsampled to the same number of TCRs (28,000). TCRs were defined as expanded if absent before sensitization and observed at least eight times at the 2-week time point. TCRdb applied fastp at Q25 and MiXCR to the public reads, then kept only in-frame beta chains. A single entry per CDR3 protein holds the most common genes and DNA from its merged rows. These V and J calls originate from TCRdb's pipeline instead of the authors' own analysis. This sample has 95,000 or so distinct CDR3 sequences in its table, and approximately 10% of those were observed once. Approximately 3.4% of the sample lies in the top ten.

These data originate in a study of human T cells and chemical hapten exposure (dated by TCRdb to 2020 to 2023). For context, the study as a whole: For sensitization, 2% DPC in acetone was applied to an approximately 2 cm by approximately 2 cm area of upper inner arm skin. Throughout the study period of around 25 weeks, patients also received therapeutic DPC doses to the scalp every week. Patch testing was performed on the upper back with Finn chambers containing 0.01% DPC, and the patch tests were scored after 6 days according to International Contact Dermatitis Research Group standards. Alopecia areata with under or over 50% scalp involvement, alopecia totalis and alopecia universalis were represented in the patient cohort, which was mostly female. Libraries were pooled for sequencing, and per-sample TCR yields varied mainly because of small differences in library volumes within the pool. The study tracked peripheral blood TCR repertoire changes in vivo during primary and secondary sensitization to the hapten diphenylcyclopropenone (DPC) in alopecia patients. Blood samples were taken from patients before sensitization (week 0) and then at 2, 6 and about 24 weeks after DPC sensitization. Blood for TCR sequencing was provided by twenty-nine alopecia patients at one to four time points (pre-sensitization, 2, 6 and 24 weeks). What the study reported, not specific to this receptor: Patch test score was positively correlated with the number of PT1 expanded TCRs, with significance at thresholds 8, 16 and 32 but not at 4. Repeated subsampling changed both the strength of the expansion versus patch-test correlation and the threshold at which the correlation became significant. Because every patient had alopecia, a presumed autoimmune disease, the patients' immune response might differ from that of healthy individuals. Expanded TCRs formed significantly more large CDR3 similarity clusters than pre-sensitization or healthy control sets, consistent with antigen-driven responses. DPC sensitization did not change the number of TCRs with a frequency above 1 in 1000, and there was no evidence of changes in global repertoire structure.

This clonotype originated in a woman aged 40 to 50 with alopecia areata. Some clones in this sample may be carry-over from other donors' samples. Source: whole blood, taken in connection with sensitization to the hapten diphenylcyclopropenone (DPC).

The DNA sequence reads TGCGCCAGCAGTGATCCAGGGTACAGCAATCAGCCCCAGCATTTT. Translated, it reads CASSDPGYSNQPQHF. The chain couples TRBV10-1 to TRBJ1-5, with TRBD1 as a weak D call on 5 bases. Taken from cysteine to phenylalanine, the CDR3 has 15 residues. Solely the CDR3 DNA is kept, with 45 bases framed from the first base. The germline V gene (reference sequence) specifies WNHNN as CDR1 and SYGVQD as CDR2. A distance of 10 bases separates the germline ends of V and J, which lose 3 bases and 1 base respectively.